Presented here are 2 T cell receptor beta chains from one specimen sequenced in a study of T cell repertoires in cytomegalovirus infection. MiXCR, run by TCRdb on the reads, gives a single entry per CDR3 protein. This table has 500,000 to 600,000 distinct CDR3 sequences, 16% appearing once. Material for sequencing was CD8+ T cells from PBMCs. The origin of the receptors is a human donor in good health (CMV status not recorded). Some clones in this sample may be carry-over from other donors' samples.

This chain joins TRBV4-1 and TRBJ1-5, with D perhaps TRBD1 (5 bases). With 4 bases removed from V and 6 bases from J, the gap between germline ends came to 16 bases. The CDR3 is 15 residues long. Germline CDR1 is MGHRA and CDR2 is YSYEKL. The CDR3 coding sequence is TGCGCCAGCAGCCCAGAGGGCAGGGAGGGTCAGCCCCAGCATTTT. This translates into CASSPEGREGQPQHF.

This clonotype was picked up many times. This rearrangement joins TRBV6-5 to TRBJ1-1; D gene unclear. The CDR3 has 12 amino acids. The V end lost 2 bases, the J end lost 7 bases, and 8 bases lay between the germline ends. Germline V gene data show CDR1 as MNHEY and CDR2 as SVGAGI. CDR3 protein: CASSYPRGEAFF. CDR3 in DNA: TGTGCCAGCAGTTACCCACGGGGTGAAGCTTTCTTT.